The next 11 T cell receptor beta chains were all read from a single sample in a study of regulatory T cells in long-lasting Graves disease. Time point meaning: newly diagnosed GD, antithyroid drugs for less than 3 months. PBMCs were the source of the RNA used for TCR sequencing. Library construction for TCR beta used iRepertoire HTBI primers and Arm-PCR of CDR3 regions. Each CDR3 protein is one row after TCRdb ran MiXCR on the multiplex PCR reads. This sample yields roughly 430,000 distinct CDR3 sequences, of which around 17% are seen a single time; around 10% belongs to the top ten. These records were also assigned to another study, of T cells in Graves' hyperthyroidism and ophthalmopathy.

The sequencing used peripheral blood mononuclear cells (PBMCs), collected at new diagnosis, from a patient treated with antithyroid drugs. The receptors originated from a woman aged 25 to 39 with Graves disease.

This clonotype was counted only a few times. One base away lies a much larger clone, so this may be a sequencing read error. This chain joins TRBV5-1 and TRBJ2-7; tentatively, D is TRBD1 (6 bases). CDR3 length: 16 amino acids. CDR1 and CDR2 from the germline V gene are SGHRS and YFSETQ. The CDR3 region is CASSLLIRDNPYGQYF. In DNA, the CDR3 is TGCGCCAGCAGCTTGTTGATCAGGGACAATCCCTACGGGCAGTACTTC.

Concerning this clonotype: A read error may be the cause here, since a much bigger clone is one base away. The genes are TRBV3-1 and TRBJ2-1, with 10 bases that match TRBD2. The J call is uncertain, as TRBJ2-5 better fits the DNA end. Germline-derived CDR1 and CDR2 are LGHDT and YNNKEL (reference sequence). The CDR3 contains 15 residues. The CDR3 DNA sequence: TGTGCCGGCAGCCGCCCTAGCGGGAGTGGGGAGACCCAGTACTTC. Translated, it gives CAGSRPSGSGETQYF.

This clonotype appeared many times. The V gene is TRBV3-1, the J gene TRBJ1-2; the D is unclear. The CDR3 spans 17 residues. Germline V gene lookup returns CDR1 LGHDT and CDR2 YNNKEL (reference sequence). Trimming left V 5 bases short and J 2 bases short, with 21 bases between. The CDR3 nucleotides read TGTGCCAGCAGCAACCCCGGCGGGGAAGCGTACAACTATGGCTACACCTTC. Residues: CASSNPGGEAYNYGYTF. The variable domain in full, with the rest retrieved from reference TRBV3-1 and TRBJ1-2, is DTAVSQTPKYLVTQMGNDKSIKCEQNLGHDTMYWYKQDSKKFLKIMFSYNNKELIINETVPNRFSPKSPDKAHLNLHINSLELGDSAVYFCASSNPGGEAYNYGYTFGSGTRLTVV.

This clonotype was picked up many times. This CDR3 reads CASSELASGRGGEQFF. The CDR3 DNA sequence: TGTGCCAGCAGTGAATTGGCTAGCGGGAGGGGCGGGGAGCAGTTCTTC. The V call is TRBV6-2 or TRBV6-3, the J call TRBJ2-1; 12 nucleotides line up with TRBD2. CDR3 size: 16 residues. Germline loops: CDR1 MNHEY, CDR2 SVGEGT. V trimming: 5 bases; J trimming: 10 bases; junction bases outside the gene matches: 12.

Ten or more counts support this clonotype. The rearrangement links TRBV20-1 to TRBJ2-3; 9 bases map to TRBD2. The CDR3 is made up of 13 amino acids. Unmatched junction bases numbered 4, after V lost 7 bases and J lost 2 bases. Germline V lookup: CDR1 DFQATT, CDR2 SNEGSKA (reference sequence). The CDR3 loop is CSEASGNTDTQYF. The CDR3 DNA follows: TGCAGTGAGGCTAGCGGGAACACAGATACGCAGTATTTT.

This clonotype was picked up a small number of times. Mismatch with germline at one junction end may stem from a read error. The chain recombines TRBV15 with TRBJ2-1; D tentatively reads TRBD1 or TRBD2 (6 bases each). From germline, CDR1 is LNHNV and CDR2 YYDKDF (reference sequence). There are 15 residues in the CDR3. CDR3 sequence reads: CVTSRGGSSYNEQFF. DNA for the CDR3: TGTGTCACCAGCAGAGGGGGGAGCTCCTACAATGAGCAGTTCTTC.

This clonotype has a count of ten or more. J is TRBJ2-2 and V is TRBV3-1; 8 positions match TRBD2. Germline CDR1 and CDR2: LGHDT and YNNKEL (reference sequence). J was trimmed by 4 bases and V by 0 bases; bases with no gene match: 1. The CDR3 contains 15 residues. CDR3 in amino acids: CASSQDLAGTGELFF. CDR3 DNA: TGTGCCAGCAGCCAAGACCTAGCGGGCACCGGGGAGCTGTTTTTT.

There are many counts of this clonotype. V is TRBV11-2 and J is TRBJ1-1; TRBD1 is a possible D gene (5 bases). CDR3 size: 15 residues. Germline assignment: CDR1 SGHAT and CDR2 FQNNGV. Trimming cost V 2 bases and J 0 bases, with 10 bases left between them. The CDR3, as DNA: TGTGCCAGCAGCTTAATGGAGGGGATGAACACTGAAGCTTTCTTT. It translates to CASSLMEGMNTEAFF. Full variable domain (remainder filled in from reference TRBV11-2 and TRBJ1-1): EAGVAQSPRYKIIEKRQSVAFWCNPISGHATLYWYQQILGQGPKLLIQFQNNGVVDDSQLPKDRFSAERLKGVDSTLKIQPAKLEDSAVYLCASSLMEGMNTEAFFGQGTRLTVV.

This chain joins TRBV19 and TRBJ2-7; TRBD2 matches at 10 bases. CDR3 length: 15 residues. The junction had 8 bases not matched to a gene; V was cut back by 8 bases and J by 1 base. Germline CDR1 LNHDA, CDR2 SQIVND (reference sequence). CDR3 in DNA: TGTGCCAGTGCCAGGGCTAGCGGGAGTTCCTACGAGCAGTACTTC. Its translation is CASARASGSSYEQYF.

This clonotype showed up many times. The CDR3 is CASSLRGGLGQPQHF. CDR3 in DNA: TGTGCCAGCAGCTTGCGTGGGGGGCTGGGGCAGCCCCAGCATTTT. The chain couples TRBV7-6 to TRBJ1-5; D may be TRBD1 (6 bases). Germline CDR1 SGHVS, CDR2 FNYEAQ. With 3 bases removed from V and 7 bases from J, the gap between germline ends came to 16 bases. The CDR3 is made up of 15 amino acids.

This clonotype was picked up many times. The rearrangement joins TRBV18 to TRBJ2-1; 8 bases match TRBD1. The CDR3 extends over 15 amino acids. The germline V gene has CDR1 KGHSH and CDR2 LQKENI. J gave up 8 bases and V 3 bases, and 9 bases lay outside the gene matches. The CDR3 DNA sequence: TGTGCCAGCTCACCTGTCCGGGACAGGTTCCATGAGCAGTTCTTC. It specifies CASSPVRDRFHEQFF. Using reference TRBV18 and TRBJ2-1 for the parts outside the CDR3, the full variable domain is NAGVMQNPRHLVRRRGQEARLRCSPMKGHSHVYWYRQLPEEGLKFMVYLQKENIIDESGMPKERFSAEFPKEGPSILRIQQVVRGDSAAYFCASSPVRDRFHEQFFGPGTRLTVL.